The present entry profiles one T cell receptor beta chain with its context. The antigen remains unidentified. This specimen comes from a study of CD8 T cells in ankylosing spondylitis. Study-wide results and limits: From matched ankylosing spondylitis synovial fluid, disease-linked clones were reportedly recovered at significantly enriched levels. Disease-linked clones were found to be CD8+ and relatively rare in peripheral blood. Some of these motif variants have turned up before, in reports on reactive arthritis synovial fluid and blood. Seemingly characteristic of ankylosing spondylitis blood was a TCR beta motif consisting of several highly homologous variants.

Looked up from germline, CDR1 is SNHLY and CDR2 is FYNNEI. CDR3 size: 13 residues. V was pared by 6 bases and J by 6 bases, with 6 bases of the junction left unmatched. Researchers built TCR beta libraries using quantitative 5'-RACE with molecular barcodes. In TCRdb, the 5' RACE reads were re-called with MiXCR into one record per CDR3 protein. The sample records 450,000 or so distinct CDR3 sequences, roughly a quarter being singletons. The source of this sequence is a male donor with ankylosing spondylitis. Sequencing used blood, either unsorted or a sorted T cell fraction (not recorded which). This chain links TRBV2 with TRBJ2-7, with 9 nucleotides matching TRBD1. The CDR3 region has the DNA TGTGCCAGCAGGAGGACAGGGGTATCCGAGCAGTACTTC. Amino acids: CASRRTGVSEQYF.